This note documents a single T cell receptor beta chain sequence. This entry belongs to a study of blood T cells in healthy people across ages. A second PCR of about 7 to 12 cycles used a sample-barcoded 5' primer and a J-beta primer mix. Using its own MiXCR run on the 5' RACE reads, TCRdb lists one record per CDR3 protein. There are more than 900,000 distinct CDR3 sequences in the sample; roughly 28% occur only once, and around 9.6% lies in the top ten. The germline gives CDR1 SQVTM, CDR2 ANQGSEA. The CDR3 has 13 residues. Trimming shortened V by 4 bases and J by 7 bases, and 14 bases separated the two germline ends. These data also featured in a second study, about T cells of mothers and their children. This second study notes: It was related mother-child pairs that showed slightly higher overlap than unrelated pairs, without reaching significance.

Material for sequencing was blood. V gene TRBV29-1 combines with J gene TRBJ1-5, with D perhaps TRBD1 (5 bases). The source is a woman aged 40 to 49 in good health. The CDR3, as DNA: TGCAGCGTTGGGGCAGGGAAGGGGCAGCCCCAGCATTTT. Encoded protein: CSVGAGKGQPQHF.